The T cell receptor beta chain under discussion was sequenced for a study of blood T cell repertoires in COVID-19. Study summary: Acute-phase and convalescent COVID-19 samples originated in the United States, Italy and Spain.

From germline, CDR1 is SGHTA and CDR2 FQGNSA. With 8 bases clipped from V and 4 bases from J, the junction kept 8 bases outside the gene matches. CDR3 length: 13 residues. Clones were sequenced by immunoSEQ multiplex PCR, and TCRdb holds only the in-frame ones, with some missing. The sample records roughly 260,000 clones, approximately 92% being singletons. Seattle's enrolled individuals joined amid active infection and were then monitored longitudinally. The TCR sequence derives from a person under 35 with COVID-19, enrolled during active disease. Source material: peripheral blood. The chain is built from TRBV7-2 and TRBJ2-7, with 7 positions matching TRBD2. CDR3 in DNA: TGTGCCAGCGGACTAGGTACAACTTACGAGCAGTACTTC. It is translated as CASGLGTTYEQYF.